A selection of T cell receptor beta chains follows, all from one sample in a study of T-cell memory formation after mild COVID-19. One entry per CDR3 protein, called by TCRdb with MiXCR from the 5' RACE reads. The data hold hundreds of thousands of distinct CDR3 sequences, with roughly 18% observed a single time. The specimen was PBMCs or a T cell subset sorted from them (not recorded which). Receptors originate from an adult woman who had mild COVID-19 (a few samples of this study predate the infection). Cell type and time point are not known. The CDR3 runs from the conserved cysteine through the conserved F or W. The D gene is left open where the match is weak. Size is stated for part of the rows, as once, few or many counts, or as a class when the clone is expanded.

d_call j_call v_call clone_size cdr3_aa cdr3_nt
NA TRBJ2-3 TRBV12-3/TRBV12-4 few CASSPSFERETSTDTQYF TGTGCCAGCAGTCCCTCTTTTGAGCGCGAAACTAGCACAGATACGCAGTATTTT
NA TRBJ1-6 TRBV6-5 few CASSYRVLMNSPLHF TGTGCCAGCAGTTACAGGGTCTTGATGAATTCACCCCTCCACTTT
NA TRBJ2-1 TRBV5-8 NA CASSWVGGKSYNEQFF TGTGCCAGCAGCTGGGTGGGCGGGAAGTCCTACAATGAGCAGTTCTTC
NA TRBJ1-1 TRBV5-5 NA CASSWDVGGTEAFF TGTGCCAGCAGCTGGGACGTCGGGGGCACTGAAGCTTTCTTT
TRBD1 TRBJ2-1 TRBV9 few CASSRRDRADEQFF TGTGCCAGCAGCCGCCGGGACAGAGCCGATGAGCAGTTCTTC
NA TRBJ2-7 TRBV6-1 NA CASSEGNTLVYEQYF TGTGCCAGCAGTGAAGGGAACACCCTAGTGTACGAGCAGTACTTC
NA TRBJ1-1 TRBV28 many CASSFGPEAFF TGTGCCAGCAGTTTTGGGCCCGAAGCTTTCTTT
NA TRBJ2-2 TRBV14 few CASRLAALTGELFF TGTGCCAGCAGGTTGGCAGCCCTCACCGGGGAGCTGTTTTTT
NA TRBJ2-5 TRBV11-2 many CASSPRTGVYQETQYF TGTGCCAGCAGCCCAAGGACTGGGGTATACCAAGAGACCCAGTACTTC
NA TRBJ1-1 TRBV12-3/TRBV12-4 NA CASRGQVRDTEAFF TGTGCCAGCAGAGGTCAGGTACGGGACACTGAAGCTTTCTTT
NA TRBJ1-1 TRBV18 NA CASSPSWGTEAFF TGTGCCAGCTCACCATCCTGGGGCACTGAAGCTTTCTTT
TRBD2 TRBJ2-1 TRBV25-1 NA CASSPSRAGIVYEQFF TGTGCCAGCAGTCCCTCTCGAGCGGGAATTGTCTATGAGCAGTTCTTC
NA TRBJ2-2 TRBV9 NA CASSVQGKTGELFF TGTGCCAGCAGCGTCCAGGGAAAGACCGGGGAGCTGTTTTTT
TRBD1 TRBJ1-5 TRBV20-1 few CSASTGNSNQPQHF TGCAGTGCTTCGACAGGGAATAGCAATCAGCCCCAGCATTTT
TRBD2 TRBJ2-7 TRBV9 NA CASSVAPSGGSYEQYF TGTGCCAGCAGCGTAGCTCCTAGCGGGGGATCCTACGAGCAGTACTTC
NA TRBJ2-7 TRBV18 NA CASSPHSLGPLPYEQYF TGTGCCAGCTCACCACATTCTCTAGGGCCACTGCCCTACGAGCAGTACTTC
TRBD2 TRBJ2-7 TRBV29-1 few CSVPGLAGLGEYF TGCAGCGTCCCGGGACTAGCGGGCCTGGGAGAGTACTTC
NA TRBJ1-1 TRBV7-3 few CASSLVRPRTEAFF TGTGCCAGCAGCTTAGTCAGGCCGAGAACTGAAGCTTTCTTT
NA TRBJ2-3 TRBV7-9 few CASSGAVNLLITDTQYF TGTGCCAGCAGTGGGGCAGTAAACCTCCTCATCACAGATACGCAGTATTTT
NA TRBJ2-3 TRBV20-1 few CSAPGGSLRGTQYF TGCAGTGCCCCAGGAGGCTCACTAAGGGGTACGCAGTATTTT
NA TRBJ1-6 TRBV5-5 few CASSLNQGFRNSPLHF TGTGCCAGCAGCTTGAATCAGGGGTTCCGTAATTCACCCCTCCACTTT
NA TRBJ1-5 TRBV5-1 few CASSPEGGTQPQHF TGCGCCAGCAGCCCGGAGGGGGGGACTCAGCCCCAGCATTTT
NA TRBJ1-4 TRBV2 few CASKDIGRQLFF TGTGCCAGCAAGGACATTGGAAGACAACTGTTTTTT
NA TRBJ2-3 TRBV7-9 NA CASSLENTQYF TGTGCCAGCAGCTTGGAGAATACGCAGTATTTT
TRBD2 TRBJ2-5 TRBV9 NA CASSPRTSGGSKIKQETQYF TGTGCCAGCAGCCCCCGGACTAGCGGGGGGTCGAAGATTAAACAAGAGACCCAGTACTTC
NA TRBJ2-1 TRBV7-9 many CASSLVVLANNEQFF TGTGCCAGCAGCTTAGTCGTACTAGCAAACAATGAGCAGTTCTTC
NA TRBJ1-1 TRBV4-1 few CASSQVGVNTEAFF TGCGCCAGCAGCCAAGTAGGGGTGAACACTGAAGCTTTCTTT
TRBD1 TRBJ2-7 TRBV5-1 NA CASRIGPGQGVFYEQYF TGCGCCAGCAGGATAGGACCGGGACAGGGGGTATTCTACGAGCAGTACTTC
NA TRBJ2-1 TRBV7-2 many CASSSSSLGTYNEQFF TGTGCCAGCAGCTCCTCATCCCTAGGTACCTACAATGAGCAGTTCTTC
NA TRBJ1-1 TRBV6-1 few CASIRGDTEAFF TGTGCCAGCATACGCGGGGACACTGAAGCTTTCTTT
NA TRBJ2-5 TRBV4-1 few CASSSGGGKEETQYF TGCGCCAGCAGCTCGGGGGGCGGAAAGGAAGAGACCCAGTACTTC
NA TRBJ2-1 TRBV7-3 NA CASSALVSEQFF TGTGCCAGCAGCGCACTAGTGAGTGAGCAGTTCTTC
TRBD1 TRBJ1-1 TRBV6-1 NA CASSEGQITEAFF TGTGCCAGCAGTGAGGGACAGATCACTGAAGCTTTCTTT
TRBD1 TRBJ2-1 TRBV9 few CASSSTRDRGHNEQFF TGTGCCAGCAGCTCCACCCGGGACAGGGGGCACAATGAGCAGTTCTTC
NA TRBJ2-3 TRBV6-2/TRBV6-3 NA CASSTPHSSTDTQYF TGTGCCAGCAGTACTCCCCACTCTAGCACAGATACGCAGTATTTT
NA TRBJ2-1 TRBV12-3/TRBV12-4 NA CASRTTPYNEQFF TGTGCCAGTCGGACTACTCCCTACAATGAGCAGTTCTTC
NA TRBJ2-2 TRBV7-9 few CASSFLRVMTGELFF TGTGCCAGCAGCTTCCTCAGGGTAATGACCGGGGAGCTGTTTTTT
NA TRBJ1-1 TRBV10-3 NA CAISEGGTNTEAFF TGTGCCATCAGTGAGGGGGGAACGAACACTGAAGCTTTCTTT